This TCR beta chain was sequenced in a study of OX40 agonist ivuxolimab in advanced cancers. At the level of the study: The patients received ivuxolimab by intravenous route every 2 weeks at 0.01 to 10 mg/kg. Partial responses were seen in three patients, one with hepatocellular carcinoma and two with cutaneous melanoma. Study findings and constraints: Nonresponders, in some cases, also had low normalized T-cell clonal expansion.

Germline V lookup: CDR1 SEHNR, CDR2 FQNEAQ (reference sequence). The V gene lost 5 bases and the J gene lost 9 bases, with 10 bases spanning the gap. This CDR3 has 12 amino acids. Sequencing used immunoSEQ multiplex PCR; TCRdb keeps in-frame clones, though not all of them. The sample consists of tens of thousands of clones, 87% of them appearing once. Comment on this clone: The antigen remains unidentified.

The specimen comprised CD4+ or CD8+ T cells sorted from blood, sampled in a trial of the OX40 agonist ivuxolimab. This chain connects TRBV7-9 to TRBJ2-2; D call uncertain. The sequence derives from an adult with an advanced solid tumor such as melanoma, head and neck, liver or kidney cancer. CDR3 bases: TGTGCCAGCAGCACTCCCGGGCGGGAGCTGTTTTTT. Protein: CASSTPGRELFF.